The 20 T cell receptor beta chains given below trace back to one sample, sequenced in a study of blood T cell repertoires in COVID-19. Assay: immunoSEQ multiplex PCR; the TCRdb copy retains only in-frame clones and omits some. The sample has 200,000 to 250,000 clones, 82% seen once. Input material: PBMCs or T cells enriched from blood (not recorded which). These receptors all stem from a woman aged 55 to 70 who had recovered from COVID-19.

The chain joins TRBV10-3 to TRBJ1-6, with D uncertain. Germline-derived CDR1 and CDR2 are ENHRY and SYGVKD. The CDR3 contains 13 residues. V lost 8 bases, J lost 9 bases, and 14 bases lay in between. The CDR3 sequence is CAIGGGGLSPLHF. In DNA, the CDR3 is TGTGCCATCGGAGGAGGAGGACTTTCACCCCTCCACTTT.

V gene TRBV7-2 combines with J gene TRBJ2-5; 10 positions match TRBD1. The CDR3 sequence is 14 residues long. Germline-derived CDR1 and CDR2 are SGHTA and FQGNSA. V lost 5 bases and J lost 5; bases outside the gene matches: 5. The CDR3 DNA follows: TGTGCCAGCAGCCAGGACAGGGGGTGGGAGACCCAGTACTTC. Translation gives CASSQDRGWETQYF.

The rearrangement links TRBV7-2 to TRBJ1-1; TRBD1 aligns across 7 bases. The CDR3 has 14 residues. V lost 4 bases to trimming and J lost 3 bases; unmatched junction nucleotides: 5. The germline CDR1 and CDR2 sequences are SGHTA and FQGNSA. The CDR3 spells CASSSGGQYTEAFF. The CDR3 DNA follows: TGTGCCAGCAGCTCCGGGGGACAGTACACTGAAGCTTTCTTT. Full variable domain (rest looked up from reference TRBV7-2 and TRBJ1-1): GAGVSQSPSNKVTEKGKDVELRCDPISGHTALYWYRQSLGQGLEFLIYFQGNSAPDKSGLPSDRFSAERTGGSVSTLTIQRTQQEDSAVYLCASSSGGQYTEAFFGQGTRLTVV.

V usage is TRBV5-4 and J usage is TRBJ1-4; 10 bases align to TRBD1. V trimming: 4 bases; J trimming: 6 bases; junction bases outside the gene matches: 3. The CDR3 spans 14 residues. The V gene's germline CDR1 is SGHNT and CDR2 YYREEE (reference sequence). Here the CDR3 reads CASSRDRGDEKLFF. CDR3 DNA: TGTGCCAGCAGCAGGGACAGGGGAGATGAAAAACTGTTTTTT.

J is TRBJ2-3 and V is TRBV18; 14 bases are shared with TRBD2. The CDR3 has 17 residues. CDR1 and CDR2 from the germline V gene are KGHSH and LQKENI. The junction had 8 bases not matched to a gene; V was cut back by 7 bases and J by 2 bases. The chain's CDR3 is CASYGRTSGGITDTQYF. The CDR3 region has the DNA TGTGCCAGCTACGGGAGGACTAGCGGGGGGATCACAGATACGCAGTATTTT.

This chain connects TRBV9 to TRBJ2-5, with D tentatively TRBD2 (8 bases). The CDR3 runs 16 residues. Trimming shortened V by 6 bases and J by 5 bases, and 23 bases separated the two germline ends. The germline V gene encodes CDR1 SGDLS and CDR2 YYNGEE. In DNA, the CDR3 is TGTGCCAGCAACAGGGACGGGAGGGGGCAGGAGGAGACCCAGTACTTC. Translated: CASNRDGRGQEETQYF.

This sequence joins TRBV19 and TRBJ2-7, with 7 bases aligning to TRBD1. Germline assignment: CDR1 LNHDA and CDR2 SQIVND (reference sequence). V shed 5 bases and J 6 bases; nucleotides not matched to a gene: 7. The CDR3 extends over 13 amino acids. The CDR3, as DNA: TGTGCCAGTAGTGTACCCGACAGGGCCGAGCAGTACTTC. This translates into CASSVPDRAEQYF.

The V gene is TRBV18, the J gene TRBJ2-5; tentatively, D is TRBD1 (5 bases). The germline V gene encodes CDR1 KGHSH and CDR2 LQKENI. Trimming removed 1 base at V and 5 bases at J, with 8 bases between. The CDR3 extends over 13 amino acids. The CDR3 here is CASSPRQGETQYF. CDR3 DNA: TGTGCCAGCTCACCACGGCAGGGTGAGACCCAGTACTTC.

V and J are TRBV18 and TRBJ2-3; no clear D gene. V was pared by 3 bases and J by 0 bases, with 22 bases between. The germline V gene has CDR1 KGHSH and CDR2 LQKENI. The CDR3 is 19 amino acids. The CDR3 region is CASSPTKLDISYSTDTQYF. The CDR3 nucleotides read TGTGCCAGCTCACCCACGAAACTTGACATTTCCTATAGCACAGATACGCAGTATTTT.

This chain joins TRBV11-1 and TRBJ2-1, with 7 bases that match TRBD2. This CDR3 contains 16 residues. CDR1 and CDR2 from the germline V gene are SGHAT and FQDESV (reference sequence). Germline trimming cut 4 bases from V and 4 bases from J; bases unmatched to any gene: 10. This CDR3 reads CASSSPGGRGYNEQFF. CDR3 sequence (DNA): TGTGCCAGCAGCTCGCCGGGGGGTCGGGGGTACAATGAGCAGTTCTTC.

V usage is TRBV14 and J usage is TRBJ1-1; D not certain. Trimming removed 5 bases at V and 8 bases at J, with 9 bases between. Germline loops: CDR1 SGHDN, CDR2 FVKESK. This CDR3 is built from 11 residues. CDR3 DNA sequence: TGTGCCAGCAGCGGGAGATCCGAAGCTTTCTTT. Its protein is CASSGRSEAFF.

The chain has TRBV2 and TRBJ1-1, with 9 bases matching TRBD1. CDR1 and CDR2 from the germline V gene are SNHLY and FYNNEI. The CDR3 covers 14 residues. V was pared by 5 bases and J by 4 bases, with 5 bases of the junction left unmatched. The chain's CDR3 is CASSSGTGSTEAFF. The CDR3 nucleotides read TGTGCCAGCAGTTCGGGGACAGGGAGCACTGAAGCTTTCTTT.

This clone was observed a single time. The chain is built from TRBV2 and TRBJ2-2; 10 positions agree with TRBD1. V lost 10 bases to trimming and J lost 6 bases; unmatched junction nucleotides: 8. The CDR3 totals 14 residues. Germline lookup yields CDR1 SNHLY and CDR2 FYNNEI. This chain's CDR3 is CATTDRGRAGELFF. CDR3 DNA: TGTGCCACCACTGACAGGGGGCGGGCCGGGGAGCTGTTTTTT. The full variable domain, in which reference TRBV2 and TRBJ2-2 provide the parts outside the CDR3, is EPEVTQTPSHQVTQMGQEVILRCVPISNHLYFYWYRQILGQKVEFLVSFYNNEISEKSEIFDDQFSVERPDGSNFTLKIRSTKLEDSAMYFCATTDRGRAGELFFGEGSRLTVL.

V usage is TRBV27 and J usage is TRBJ2-7; maybe TRBD2 (5 bases). V shed 4 bases and J shed 3 bases, with 16 bases lying between them. From germline, CDR1 is MNHEY and CDR2 SMNVEV (reference sequence). This CDR3 region has 15 residues. The chain's CDR3 is CASSSEAGVDYEQYF. The CDR3 DNA reads TGTGCCAGCAGTTCTGAGGCGGGCGTCGACTACGAGCAGTACTTC.

The rearrangement joins TRBV7-2 to TRBJ2-1; the match to TRBD2 covers 13 bases. CDR1 and CDR2 (germline): SGHTA, FQGNSA. The CDR3 is 15 residues long. With V trimmed by 1 base and J by 7 bases, 1 base remained unmatched. The CDR3 coding sequence is TGTGCCAGCAGCTTAGGGGGACTAGCGGGAAATGAGCAGTTCTTC. As protein: CASSLGGLAGNEQFF.

V usage is TRBV11-1 and J usage is TRBJ2-2; D is undetermined. The CDR3 has 13 amino acids. Between the trimmed V and J ends, which lost 5 bases and 3 bases, there was a span of 7 bases. CDR1 is SGHAT and CDR2 is FQDESV in the germline V gene (reference sequence). The CDR3: CASSAQDTGELFF. For the CDR3, the DNA is TGTGCCAGCAGCGCTCAGGACACCGGGGAGCTGTTTTTT.

The chain joins TRBV11-1 to TRBJ1-2; 10 bases are shared with TRBD1. The ends lost 6 bases at V and 3 bases at J; junction bases unmatched: 7. Germline CDR1 SGHAT, CDR2 FQDESV (reference sequence). This CDR3 spans 15 amino acids. This chain's CDR3 is CASSSPGTGDYGYTF. The CDR3 region has the DNA TGTGCCAGCAGTTCACCCGGGACAGGGGACTATGGCTACACCTTC. The full variable domain, completed using reference TRBV11-1 and TRBJ1-2, is EAEVAQSPRYKITEKSQAVAFWCDPISGHATLYWYRQILGQGPELLVQFQDESVVDDSQLPKDRFSAERLKGVDSTLKIQPAELGDSAMYLCASSSPGTGDYGYTFGSGTRLTVV.

This chain links TRBV27 with TRBJ1-1; TRBD1 aligns across 7 bases. Germline V lookup: CDR1 MNHEY, CDR2 SMNVEV (reference sequence). The CDR3 covers 14 residues. Trimming removed 5 bases from V and 6 bases from J; junction bases left unmatched: 9. This CDR3 is CASSLYRQGSEAFF. Here the CDR3 DNA reads TGTGCCAGCAGTCTTTATAGACAGGGATCTGAAGCTTTCTTT.

The chain uses TRBV12-5 and TRBJ2-2, with D possibly matching TRBD1 (5 bases). The germline gives CDR1 LGHNT, CDR2 FRNRAP. V was trimmed by 1 base and J by 5 bases, leaving 11 bases between them. This CDR3 has 15 amino acids. The CDR3 DNA sequence: TGTGCTAGTGGTTTGGAGCTTGGGGCTACCGGGGAGCTGTTTTTT. Translating it yields CASGLELGATGELFF.

The chain employs TRBV7-2 and TRBJ1-2; maybe TRBD1 (6 bases). The CDR3 is 14 amino acids. Trimming stripped 5 bases from V and 4 bases from J, with 14 bases between. The germline CDR1 and CDR2 sequences are SGHTA and FQGNSA. CDR3 DNA sequence: TGTGCCAGCAGCCCGGGGGGGGCGCGCTATGGCTACACCTTC. It yields the protein CASSPGGARYGYTF. The full variable domain, with the rest looked up from reference TRBV7-2 and TRBJ1-2, is GAGVSQSPSNKVTEKGKDVELRCDPISGHTALYWYRQSLGQGLEFLIYFQGNSAPDKSGLPSDRFSAERTGGSVSTLTIQRTQQEDSAVYLCASSPGGARYGYTFGSGTRLTVV.